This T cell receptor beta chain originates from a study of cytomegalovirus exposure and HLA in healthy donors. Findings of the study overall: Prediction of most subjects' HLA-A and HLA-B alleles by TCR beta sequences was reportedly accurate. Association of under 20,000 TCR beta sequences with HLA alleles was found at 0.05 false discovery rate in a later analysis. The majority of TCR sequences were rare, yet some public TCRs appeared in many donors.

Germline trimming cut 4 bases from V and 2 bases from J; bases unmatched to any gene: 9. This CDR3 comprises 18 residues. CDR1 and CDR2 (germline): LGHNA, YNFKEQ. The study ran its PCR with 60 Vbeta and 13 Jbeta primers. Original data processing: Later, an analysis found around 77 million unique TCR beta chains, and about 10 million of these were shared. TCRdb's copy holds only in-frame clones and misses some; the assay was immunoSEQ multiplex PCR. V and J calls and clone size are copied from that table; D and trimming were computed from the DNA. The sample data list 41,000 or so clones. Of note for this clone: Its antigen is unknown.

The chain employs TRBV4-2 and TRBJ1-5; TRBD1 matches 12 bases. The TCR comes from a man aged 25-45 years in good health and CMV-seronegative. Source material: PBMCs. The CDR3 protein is CASSPGTGGVHGNQPQHF. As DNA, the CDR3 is TGTGCCAGCAGCCCGGGGACAGGGGGCGTCCACGGCAATCAGCCCCAGCATTTT.